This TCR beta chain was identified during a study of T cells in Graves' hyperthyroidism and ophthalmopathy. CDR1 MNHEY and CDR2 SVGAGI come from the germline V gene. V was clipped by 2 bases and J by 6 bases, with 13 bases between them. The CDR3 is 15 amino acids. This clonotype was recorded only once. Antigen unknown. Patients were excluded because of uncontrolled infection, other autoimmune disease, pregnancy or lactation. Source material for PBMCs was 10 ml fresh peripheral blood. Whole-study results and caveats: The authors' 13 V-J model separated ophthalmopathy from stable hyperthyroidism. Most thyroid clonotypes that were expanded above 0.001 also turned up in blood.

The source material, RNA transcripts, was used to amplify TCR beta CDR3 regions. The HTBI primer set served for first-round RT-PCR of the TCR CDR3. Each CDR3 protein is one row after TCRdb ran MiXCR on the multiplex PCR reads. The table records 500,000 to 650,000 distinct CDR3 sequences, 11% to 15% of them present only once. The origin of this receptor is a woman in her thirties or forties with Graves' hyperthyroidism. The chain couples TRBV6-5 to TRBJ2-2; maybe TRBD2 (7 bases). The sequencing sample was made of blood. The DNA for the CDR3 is TGTGCCAGCAGTTACGAGGGGGGGGTCCCCGGGGAGCTGTTTTTT. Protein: CASSYEGGVPGELFF.